The sequence of this T cell receptor beta chain was determined in a study of blood T cell repertoires in COVID-19. About the research overall: Both acute and convalescent COVID-19 samples were obtained from the United States, Italy and Spain. Sources were T cells, B-cell-depleted T cells, or PBMCs; the material itself was cDNA or gDNA.

Trimming cost V 6 bases and J 4 bases; bases outside gene matches: 5. Germline-derived CDR1 and CDR2 are SNHLY and FYNNEI. This CDR3 comprises 13 residues. In the original workflow: Reference gene primers were amplified, and this amplification served to estimate nucleated cell counts. Sequencing used immunoSEQ multiplex PCR; TCRdb keeps in-frame clones, though not all of them. V, J and clone size are taken as reported in that table, and D and trimming were inferred from the DNA itself. The repertoire holds some 62,000 clones, with 70% to 90% as singletons. The receptor comes from a woman of 80 years or more with acute or convalescent COVID-19. The sequencing sample was made of peripheral blood. The chain employs TRBV2 and TRBJ1-1; 7 positions match TRBD1. The CDR3 reads CASRQGLATEAFF. In DNA, the CDR3 is TGTGCCAGCAGACAGGGGTTAGCCACTGAAGCTTTCTTT.